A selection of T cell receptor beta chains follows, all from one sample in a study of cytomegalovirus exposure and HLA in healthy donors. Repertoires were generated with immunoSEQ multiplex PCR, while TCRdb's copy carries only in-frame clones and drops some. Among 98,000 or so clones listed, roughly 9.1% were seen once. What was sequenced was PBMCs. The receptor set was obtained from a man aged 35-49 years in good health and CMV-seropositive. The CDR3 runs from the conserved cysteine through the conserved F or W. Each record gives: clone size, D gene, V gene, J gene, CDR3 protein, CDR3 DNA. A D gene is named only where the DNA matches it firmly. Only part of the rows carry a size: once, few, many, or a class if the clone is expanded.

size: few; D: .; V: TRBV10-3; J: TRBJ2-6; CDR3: CAITPGEGAGANVLTF; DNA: TGTGCCATCACCCCTGGGGAGGGGGCTGGGGCCAACGTCCTGACTTTC
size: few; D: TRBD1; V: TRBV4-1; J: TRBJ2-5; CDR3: CASSRDRGGQETQYF; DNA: TGCGCCAGCAGCCGGGACAGGGGGGGGCAAGAGACCCAGTACTTC
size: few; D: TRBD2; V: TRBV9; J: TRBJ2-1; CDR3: CASSVVGGRAHEQFF; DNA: TGTGCCAGCAGCGTAGTAGGCGGGAGGGCCCATGAGCAGTTCTTC
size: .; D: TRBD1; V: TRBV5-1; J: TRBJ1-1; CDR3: CASSETGGGEAFF; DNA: TGCGCCAGCAGCGAAACAGGGGGCGGTGAAGCTTTCTTT
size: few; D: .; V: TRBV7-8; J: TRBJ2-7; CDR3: CASSLEEGEQYF; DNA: TGTGCCAGCAGCTTAGAAGAGGGCGAGCAGTACTTC
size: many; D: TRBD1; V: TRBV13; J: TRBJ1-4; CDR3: CASSSTGTASTNEKLFF; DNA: TGTGCCAGCAGCTCAACCGGGACAGCGTCCACAAATGAAAAACTGTTTTTT
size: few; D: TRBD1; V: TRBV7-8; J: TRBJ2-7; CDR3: CASSHTFPGDRGTYEQYF; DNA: TGTGCCAGCAGCCACACTTTCCCCGGGGACAGGGGCACCTACGAGCAGTACTTC
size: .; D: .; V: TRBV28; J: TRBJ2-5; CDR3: CASTTPGETDQETQYF; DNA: TGTGCCAGCACGACCCCGGGGGAAACGGACCAAGAGACCCAGTACTTC
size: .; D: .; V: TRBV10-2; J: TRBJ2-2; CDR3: CASSETVSGELFF; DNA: TGCGCCAGCAGTGAGACAGTCTCCGGGGAGCTGTTTTTT
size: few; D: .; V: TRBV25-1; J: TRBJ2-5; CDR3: CASSVPYQETQYF; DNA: TGTGCCAGCAGTGTTCCGTACCAAGAGACCCAGTACTTC
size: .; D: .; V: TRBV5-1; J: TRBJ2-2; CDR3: CASSLGRGDTGELFF; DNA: TGCGCCAGCAGCCTTGGCAGGGGCGACACCGGGGAGCTGTTTTTT
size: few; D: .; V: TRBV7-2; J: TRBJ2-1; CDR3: CASSLAFRTIAYNEQFF; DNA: TGTGCCAGCAGCTTAGCCTTCCGGACTATTGCCTACAATGAGCAGTTCTTC
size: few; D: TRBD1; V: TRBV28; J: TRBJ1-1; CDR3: CASSFTGDTEAFF; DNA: TGTGCCAGCAGTTTTACAGGGGACACTGAAGCTTTCTTT
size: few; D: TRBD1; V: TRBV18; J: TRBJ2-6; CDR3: CASSRQGVSSGANVLTF; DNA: TGTGCCAGCTCAAGACAGGGGGTATCCTCTGGGGCCAACGTCCTGACTTTC
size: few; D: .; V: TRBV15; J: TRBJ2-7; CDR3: CATSRDLYEQYF; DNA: TGTGCCACCAGCAGAGACCTCTACGAGCAGTACTTC
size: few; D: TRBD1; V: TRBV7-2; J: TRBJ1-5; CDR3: CASSLRDSLYQPQHF; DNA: TGTGCCAGCAGCCTCCGGGACAGCTTATATCAGCCCCAGCATTTT
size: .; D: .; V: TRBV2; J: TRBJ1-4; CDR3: CASGRGEKLFF; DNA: TGTGCCAGCGGCAGAGGGGAAAAACTGTTTTTT
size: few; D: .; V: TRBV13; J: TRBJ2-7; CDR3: CASSPGVADSYEQYF; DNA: TGTGCCAGCAGCCCCGGGGTAGCGGATTCCTACGAGCAGTACTTC
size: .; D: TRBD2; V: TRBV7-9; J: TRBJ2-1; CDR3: CAGDAGGNNEQFF; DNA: TGTGCCGGGGATGCGGGAGGGAACAATGAGCAGTTCTTC
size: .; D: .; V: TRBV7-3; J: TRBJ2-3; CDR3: CASSRDSLLDTQYF; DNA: TGTGCCAGCAGCCGGGACTCGCTCCTGGATACGCAGTATTTT
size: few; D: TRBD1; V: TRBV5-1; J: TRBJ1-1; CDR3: CASSLGTGETEAFF; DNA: TGCGCCAGCAGTCTTGGGACAGGGGAGACTGAAGCTTTCTTT
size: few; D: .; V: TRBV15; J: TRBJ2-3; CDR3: CATSRDGGLVTDTQYF; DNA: TGTGCCACCAGCAGAGATGGAGGGCTGGTGACAGATACGCAGTATTTT
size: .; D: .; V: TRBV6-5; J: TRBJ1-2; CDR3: CASTPEINYGYTF; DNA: TGTGCCAGCACCCCGGAGATTAACTATGGCTACACCTTC
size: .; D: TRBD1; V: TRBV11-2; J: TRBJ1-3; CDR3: CASSSLKTGTISGNTIYF; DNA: TGTGCCAGCAGCTCTTTGAAGACAGGGACCATCTCTGGAAACACCATATATTTT
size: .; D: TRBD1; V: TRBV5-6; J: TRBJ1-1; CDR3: CASSWTGSGTEAFF; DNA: TGTGCCAGCAGCTGGACAGGGTCGGGCACTGAAGCTTTCTTT
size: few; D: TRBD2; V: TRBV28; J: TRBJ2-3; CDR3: CASSVSGSTDTQYF; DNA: TGTGCCAGCAGCGTTAGCGGGAGCACAGATACGCAGTATTTT
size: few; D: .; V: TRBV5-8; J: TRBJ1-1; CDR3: CASRKLDISNTEAFF; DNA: TGTGCCAGCAGGAAATTGGACATCTCGAACACTGAAGCTTTCTTT
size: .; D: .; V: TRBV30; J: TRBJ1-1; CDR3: CAWSKMDFEAEAFF; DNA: TGTGCCTGGAGTAAGATGGATTTCGAGGCTGAAGCTTTCTTT
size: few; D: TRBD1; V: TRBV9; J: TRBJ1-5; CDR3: CASSATGAMNQPQHF; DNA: TGTGCCAGCAGCGCCACAGGGGCGATGAATCAGCCCCAGCATTTT
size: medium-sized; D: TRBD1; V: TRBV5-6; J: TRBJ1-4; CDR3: CASSSNYYRDRDGEKLFF; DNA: TGTGCCAGCAGCTCCAACTACTACCGGGACAGGGATGGTGAAAAACTGTTTTTT
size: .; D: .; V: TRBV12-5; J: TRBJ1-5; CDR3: CASGLYGNSNQPQHF; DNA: TGTGCTAGTGGTTTGTACGGTAATAGCAATCAGCCCCAGCATTTT
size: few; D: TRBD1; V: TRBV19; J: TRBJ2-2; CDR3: CAASGQGNTGELFF; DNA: TGTGCCGCATCCGGACAGGGGAACACCGGGGAGCTGTTTTTT
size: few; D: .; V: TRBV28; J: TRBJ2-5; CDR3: CASSLWEQETQYF; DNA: TGTGCCAGCAGTTTGTGGGAGCAAGAGACCCAGTACTTC
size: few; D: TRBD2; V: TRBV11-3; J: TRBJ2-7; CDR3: CASSFGTSGSREQYF; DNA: TGTGCCAGCAGCTTTGGGACTAGCGGGAGTAGGGAGCAGTACTTC
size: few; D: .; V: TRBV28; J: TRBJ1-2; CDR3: CASSLTAVNYGYTF; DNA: TGTGCCAGTAGTCTTACGGCGGTAAACTATGGCTACACCTTC
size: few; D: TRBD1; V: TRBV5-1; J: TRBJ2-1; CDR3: CASSLLPGTGDNEQFF; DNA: TGCGCCAGCAGTTTACTACCCGGGACAGGTGACAATGAGCAGTTCTTC
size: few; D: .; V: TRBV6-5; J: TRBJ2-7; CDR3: CASRTGQTNHYEQYF; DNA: TGTGCCAGCAGAACAGGACAGACCAACCACTACGAGCAGTACTTC
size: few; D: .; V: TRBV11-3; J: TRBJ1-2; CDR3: CASSSDRINNYGYTF; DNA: TGTGCCAGCAGCTCTGACAGGATAAATAACTATGGCTACACCTTC
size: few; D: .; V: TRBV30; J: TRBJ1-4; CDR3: CACYVRSNEKLFF; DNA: TGTGCCTGTTATGTACGGAGTAATGAAAAACTGTTTTTT
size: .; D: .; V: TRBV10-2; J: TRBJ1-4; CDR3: CASSEPDSGRSEKLFF; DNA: TGCGCCAGCAGTGAGCCGGACAGCGGAAGGAGTGAAAAACTGTTTTTT
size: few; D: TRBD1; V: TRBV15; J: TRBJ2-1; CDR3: CATSRDQGAGEQFF; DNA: TGTGCCACCAGCAGAGATCAGGGGGCGGGTGAGCAGTTCTTC
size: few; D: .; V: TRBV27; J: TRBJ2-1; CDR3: CASSYSAGNEQFF; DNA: TGTGCCAGCAGTTATTCGGCGGGGAATGAGCAGTTCTTC
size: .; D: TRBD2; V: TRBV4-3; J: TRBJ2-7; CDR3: CASSQGSQRESRKYF; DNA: TGCGCCAGCAGCCAAGGATCTCAGCGGGAGAGTCGAAAATACTTC
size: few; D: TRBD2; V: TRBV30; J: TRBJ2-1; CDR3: CAWSVGLAGYNEQFF; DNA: TGTGCCTGGAGTGTTGGTCTAGCGGGGTACAATGAGCAGTTCTTC
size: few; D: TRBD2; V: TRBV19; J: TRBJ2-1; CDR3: CASSKTSVNYNEQFF; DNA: TGTGCCAGTAGTAAGACTAGCGTAAACTACAATGAGCAGTTCTTC
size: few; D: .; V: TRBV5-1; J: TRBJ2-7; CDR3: CASSLSRDVAYEQYF; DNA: TGCGCCAGCAGCTTGTCGCGGGACGTAGCCTACGAGCAGTACTTC
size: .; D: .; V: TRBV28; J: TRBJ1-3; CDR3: CASSLGAFSGNTIYF; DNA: TGTGCCAGCAGCTTAGGGGCGTTCTCTGGAAACACCATATATTTT
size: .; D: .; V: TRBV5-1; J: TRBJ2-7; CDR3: CASSLGGYQREQYF; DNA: TGCGCCAGCAGCTTGGGAGGATACCAAAGAGAGCAGTACTTC
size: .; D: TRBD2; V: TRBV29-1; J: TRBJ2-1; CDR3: CSAPSGHRLYNEQFF; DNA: TGCAGCGCCCCTAGCGGGCACAGGCTCTACAATGAGCAGTTCTTC
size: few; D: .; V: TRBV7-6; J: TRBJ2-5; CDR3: CASSLVSGETQYF; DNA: TGTGCCAGCAGCTTAGTCAGTGGAGAGACCCAGTACTTC
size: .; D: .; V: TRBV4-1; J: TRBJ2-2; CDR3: CASSRITGKIDTGELFF; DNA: TGCGCCAGCAGCAGAATTACAGGGAAGATAGACACCGGGGAGCTGTTTTTT
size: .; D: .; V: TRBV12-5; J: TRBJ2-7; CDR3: CASGQGPPYEQYF; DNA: TGTGCTAGTGGTCAGGGTCCCCCCTACGAGCAGTACTTC
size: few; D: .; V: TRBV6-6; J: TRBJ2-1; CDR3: CASSLPTSNEQFF; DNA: TGTGCCAGCAGTCTCCCGACTAGCAATGAGCAGTTCTTC
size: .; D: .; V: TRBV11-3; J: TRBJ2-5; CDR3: CASSSALGAETQYF; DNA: TGTGCCAGCAGCTCCGCGCTAGGGGCGGAGACCCAGTACTTC